Given below is one T cell receptor beta chain in context. Its antigen is unidentified. The data belong to a study of CXCR3-negative and CXCR3-positive naive CD8 T cells. Regarding the study as a whole: TRB CDR3s were more hydrophobic in CXCR3-positive than in CXCR3-negative naive cells.

CDR1 and CDR2 (germline): MGHDK, SYGVNS. CDR3 length equals 14 residues. 5' RACE with UMI labels generated the TRB cDNA libraries. TCRdb reworked the 5' RACE reads into one entry per CDR3 protein, no DNA. The sample table includes 100,000 to 150,000 distinct CDR3 sequences. The sample was naive CXCR3+ CD8+ T cells from blood. Subset meaning: CD45RO-CCR7+CD27+CD95- naive CD8+ T cells expressing CXCR3 (TNR3+). This sequence originates from a human donor in good health. Some clones in this sample may be carry-over from other donors' samples. The chain employs TRBV25-1 and TRBJ1-5. The CDR3 sequence: CASSGRGIYQPQHF. The entire variable domain, with the rest obtained from reference TRBV25-1 and TRBJ1-5, is as follows: EADIYQTPRYLVIGTGKKITLECSQTMGHDKMYWYQQDPGMELHLIHYSYGVNSTEKGDLSSESTVSRIRTEHFPLTLESARPSHTSQYLCASSGRGIYQPQHFGDGTRLSIL.